Below, 7 T cell receptor beta chains from the same sample are listed, as sequenced in a study of blood T cell repertoires in COVID-19. The method was immunoSEQ multiplex PCR; TCRdb's version includes in-frame clones alone and lacks a portion of them. Of about 50,000 clones detected, almost 95% appear once; the ten largest clones hold 4.6%. Sequencing was performed on peripheral blood. All receptors derive from a man in his fifties with active COVID-19.

The V gene is TRBV6-5, the J gene TRBJ2-3; TRBD1 matches at 9 bases. Unmatched junction bases numbered 4, after V lost 4 bases and J lost 2 bases. Per the germline V gene, CDR1 is MNHEY and CDR2 is SVGAGI. CDR3 length: 15 amino acids. DNA for the CDR3: TGTGCCAGCAGTTGGACAGGGGTTGACACAGATACGCAGTATTTT. Translation: CASSWTGVDTDTQYF.

The chain carries TRBV3-1 (or the pseudogene TRBV3-2) and TRBJ1-3, with 7 bases identical to TRBD1. J was trimmed by 1 base and V by 8 bases; bases with no gene match: 5. CDR1 is LGHDT, CDR2 YNNKEL, per germline (reference sequence). There are 14 residues in the CDR3. DNA for the CDR3: TGTGCCAGCTCAAACAGGGGATCTGGAAACACCATATATTTT. As protein: CASSNRGSGNTIYF.

The chain is built from TRBV6-5 and TRBJ1-1; 7 positions match TRBD1. Germline V gene sequence: CDR1 MNHEY, CDR2 SVGAGI. The J segment lost 6 bases and the V segment lost 6 bases, leaving 10 bases of the junction unmatched. This CDR3 comprises 14 residues. In DNA, the CDR3 is TGTGCCAGCAGAAGGGACAGTCCTATGGCTGAAGCTTTCTTT. Its translation: CASRRDSPMAEAFF.

This clone was observed once. The chain is built from TRBV18 and TRBJ2-3; 11 bases line up with TRBD1. The J segment lost 2 bases and the V segment lost 6 bases, leaving 10 bases of the junction unmatched. The CDR3 contains 17 residues. Germline loops: CDR1 KGHSH, CDR2 LQKENI. For the CDR3, the DNA is TGTGCCAGCTCCCCAAGGACAGGGGGCCGGACCACAGATACGCAGTATTTT. Translation gives CASSPRTGGRTTDTQYF.

The J gene is TRBJ1-1, the V gene TRBV21-1. TRBV21-1 is described as a pseudogene. This CDR3 has 19 amino acids. The CDR3, as DNA: TGTGCCAGCAGCAAAGAGAGGTGGGAGACCATTCATTCCGGAAGTGAAGCTTTCTTT. It translates to CASSKERWETIHSGSEAFF.

The gene calls are TRBV4-2 and TRBJ1-2; tentative D call: TRBD1 (6 bases). Germline CDR1 reads LGHNA; CDR2 reads YNFKEQ. Trimming pared 0 bases from V and 8 bases from J, leaving 7 bases between. The CDR3 extends over 12 amino acids. The CDR3: CASSQDGGGYTF. For the CDR3, the DNA is TGTGCCAGCAGCCAAGATGGGGGCGGCTACACCTTC.

This clone was picked up a small number of times. V is TRBV19 and J is TRBJ2-7; 12 bases agree with TRBD2. The V and J ends lost 3 bases and 5 bases, in that order; junction bases with no gene match: 5. Germline values: CDR1 LNHDA, CDR2 SQIVND (reference sequence). CDR3 length equals 15 residues. The CDR3 loop is CASSIGLAGPNEQYF. CDR3 in DNA: TGTGCCAGTAGTATCGGACTAGCGGGGCCAAACGAGCAGTACTTC.